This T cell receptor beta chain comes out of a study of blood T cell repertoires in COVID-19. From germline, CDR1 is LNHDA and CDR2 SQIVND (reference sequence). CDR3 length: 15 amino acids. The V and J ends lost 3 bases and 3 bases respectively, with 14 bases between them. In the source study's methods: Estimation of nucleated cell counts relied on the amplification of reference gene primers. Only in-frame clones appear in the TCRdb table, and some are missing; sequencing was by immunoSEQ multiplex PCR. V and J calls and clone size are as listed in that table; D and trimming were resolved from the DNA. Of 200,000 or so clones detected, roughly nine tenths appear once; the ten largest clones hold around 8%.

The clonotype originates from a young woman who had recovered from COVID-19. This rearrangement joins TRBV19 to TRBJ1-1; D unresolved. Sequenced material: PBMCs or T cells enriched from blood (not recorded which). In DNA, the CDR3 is TGTGCCAGTAGTATTCGTTCCTCGGCGGACACTGAAGCTTTCTTT. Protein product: CASSIRSSADTEAFF.